This TCR beta chain originates from a study of cytomegalovirus exposure and HLA in healthy donors. Measured with immunoSEQ multiplex PCR; TCRdb has only the in-frame clones, and not every one. The sample shows more than 85,000 clones, about nine tenths of them seen only once. Germline CDR1 is MNHNS and CDR2 is SASEGT. CDR3 size: 15 residues. V lost 4 bases to trimming and J lost 3 bases, with 13 bases between them. The sequence came from a woman aged 18-29 years in good health and CMV-seronegative. Specimen: PBMCs. The gene calls are TRBV6-1 and TRBJ2-1; tentative D call: TRBD2 (7 bases). CDR3 in DNA: TGTGCCAGCAGTGTAGGGGGGGGACACTACAATGAGCAGTTCTTC. It yields the protein CASSVGGGHYNEQFF.